What follows are 2 T cell receptor beta chains derived from one specimen sequenced in a study of regulatory T cells in long-lasting Graves disease. To make TCR beta libraries, researchers used iRepertoire HTBI primers and Arm-PCR of CDR3 regions. TCRdb recomputed calls from the multiplex PCR reads with MiXCR, one row per CDR3 protein. This repertoire shows over 450,000 distinct CDR3 sequences, 20% to 25% found once; its top ten account for roughly 6.9%. Time point here: persistent/refractory GD, antithyroid drugs over 5 years with positive TRAb. The TCR library used RNA extracted from PBMCs. Sample: peripheral blood mononuclear cells (PBMCs), taken when the disease was refractory, from a patient treated with antithyroid drugs. The receptors shown here come from a female donor with Graves disease.

This clonotype showed up many times. One end of the junction varies from germline; a read error may be responsible. J is TRBJ2-7 and V is TRBV6-1; D is unclear. CDR3 length: 12 amino acids. Germline CDR1 is MNHNS and CDR2 is SASEGT. This CDR3 reads CASSTASSEQYF. The CDR3 bases are TGTGCCAGCAGTACGGCTTCCTCCGAGCAGTACTTC.

The chain uses TRBV28 and TRBJ1-1; D not resolved. Germline V lookup: CDR1 MDHEN, CDR2 SYDVKM. V lost 5 bases to trimming and J lost 8 bases, with 12 bases between them. The CDR3 consists of 12 residues. The CDR3 spells CASSRTGYEAFF. The CDR3 DNA reads as TGTGCCAGCAGTAGAACCGGGTACGAAGCTTTCTTT.